The 29 T cell receptor beta chains given below trace back to one sample, sequenced in a study of T cells in Graves' hyperthyroidism and ophthalmopathy (dated by TCRdb to between 2019 and 2020). Libraries were built with multiplex PCR. For sequencing, an Illumina HiSeq 2000 was employed. The TCR beta CDR3 regions were amplified from RNA transcripts. A first-round RT-PCR of the TCR CDR3 used the HTBI primer set with the Qiagen OneStep RT-PCR kit. TCRdb redid the processing of the public reads, applying fastp at Q25 and MiXCR, and retained in-frame beta chains. A single entry per CDR3 protein holds the most common genes and DNA from its merged rows. Present in this sample are about 640,000 distinct CDR3 sequences, 45% of which were seen just once. About 7.2% of the sample goes to the ten largest clones. Material for sequencing was peripheral blood or thyroid tissue (not recorded which). These receptors were taken from an adult man with Graves' disease, either hyperthyroidism or ophthalmopathy (not recorded which).

Worth noting for this clonotype: Relative to the germline gene, one junction end is altered; a read error may explain this. V usage is TRBV10-3 and J usage is TRBJ2-5, with D unclear. CDR1 ENHRY and CDR2 SYGVKD come from the germline V gene. This CDR3 comprises 12 residues. CDR3 protein: CASSYLSWTQYF. The CDR3 nucleotides read TGTGCCAGCAGTTACCTTAGTTGGACCCAGTACTTC.

There are a few counts of this clonotype. The rearrangement joins TRBV20-1 to TRBJ2-7; 8 nucleotides match TRBD2. The trim removed 3 bases at V and 3 bases at J, leaving 7 bases unmatched. Germline V CDR1 and CDR2: DFQATT, SNEGSKA (reference sequence). The CDR3 contains 14 residues. As DNA, the CDR3 is TGCAGTGCTAGTGGCGCGGGGGGCCGCTACGAGCAGTACTTC. Translated: CSASGAGGRYEQYF.

This clonotype was counted only a few times. The junction does not match germline at one end; this may be a read error. The CDR3 nucleotides are TGTGCCAGCAGCCGGGGACAGGGGCTAAATCAGCCCCAGCATTTT. Translated: CASSRGQGLNQPQHF. V is TRBV5-1 and J is TRBJ1-5; 10 nucleotides match TRBD1. This CDR3 spans 15 amino acids. In germline, CDR1 is SGHRS, CDR2 YFSETQ.

V gene TRBV7-9 combines with J gene TRBJ1-4; D might be TRBD1 (5 bases). The CDR3 loop spans 15 amino acids. Trimming pared 8 bases from V and 3 bases from J, leaving 16 bases between. Germline values: CDR1 SEHNR, CDR2 FQNEAQ (reference sequence). The CDR3 here is CASRDGVAPNEKLFF. The CDR3 nucleotides read TGTGCCAGCCGGGACGGAGTCGCTCCTAATGAAAAACTGTTTTTT.

In its sample, this clonotype was seen a few times. The CDR3 loop reads CASSFRGLAGGQPSYEQYF. Here the CDR3 DNA reads TGTGCCAGCAGTTTTCGGGGACTAGCGGGAGGGCAGCCCTCCTACGAGCAGTACTTC. The chain recombines TRBV7-8 with TRBJ2-7; 16 bases align to TRBD2. Trimming at V came to 6 bases and at J to 0 bases, leaving 11 bases not matched to a gene. Per germline, CDR1 SGHVS and CDR2 FQNEAQ. The CDR3 runs 19 residues.

The rearrangement joins TRBV20-1 to TRBJ1-2, with D perhaps matching TRBD1 (6 bases). Germline V CDR1 and CDR2: DFQATT, SNEGSKA (reference sequence). The CDR3 loop spans 14 amino acids. V lost 5 bases and J lost 4, with 17 bases in between. CDR3 coding DNA: TGCAGTGCTGGCTCCCCGGGGGGCGGCTATGGCTACACCTTC. Its translation is CSAGSPGGGYGYTF.

The CDR3 DNA reads as TGTGCCAGCAGTGCAGGGACAGGCGGTAATTCACCCCTCCACTTT. It is translated as CASSAGTGGNSPLHF. The chain has TRBV6-9 and TRBJ1-6; 8 bases are shared with TRBD1. This CDR3 region has 15 residues. The germline V gene has CDR1 MNHGY and CDR2 SVAAGI. Trimming at V came to 5 bases and at J to 6 bases, leaving 6 bases not matched to a gene.

The chain carries TRBV20-1 and TRBJ1-3; perhaps TRBD1 as D (5 bases). Germline CDR1 DFQATT, CDR2 SNEGSKA (reference sequence). This CDR3 region has 14 residues. Trimming stripped 4 bases from V and 3 bases from J, with 13 bases between. In DNA, the CDR3 is TGCAGTGCTACGTCGCCAGGGTTTGGAAACACCATATATTTT. It yields the protein CSATSPGFGNTIYF.

This clonotype appeared a few times. This chain links TRBV2 with TRBJ1-6, with a possible D match to TRBD1 (6 bases). CDR1 SNHLY and CDR2 FYNNEI come from the germline V gene. The length of the CDR3 is 13 residues. The V gene lost 3 bases and the J gene lost 10 bases, with 10 bases spanning the gap. CDR3 in DNA: TGTGCCAGCAGTGAGTGGGGGCGGTCACCCCTCCACTTT. Its translation is CASSEWGRSPLHF.

The genes are TRBV7-2 and TRBJ1-1; D remains ambiguous. Germline CDR1 is SGHTA and CDR2 is FQGNSA. Trimming removed 5 bases from V and 4 bases from J, with 20 bases in between. The CDR3 spans 16 residues. This CDR3 reads CASSQVAQAVFTEAFF. The CDR3 DNA sequence: TGTGCCAGCAGCCAAGTAGCCCAGGCAGTATTCACTGAAGCTTTCTTT. Using reference TRBV7-2 and TRBJ1-1 for the parts outside the CDR3, the full variable domain is GAGVSQSPSNKVTEKGKDVELRCDPISGHTALYWYRQSLGQGLEFLIYFQGNSAPDKSGLPSDRFSAERTGGSVSTLTIQRTQQEDSAVYLCASSQVAQAVFTEAFFGQGTRLTVV.

The chain has TRBV9 and TRBJ2-7; 7 bases align to TRBD2. CDR1 SGDLS and CDR2 YYNGEE come from the germline V gene. V lost 0 bases and J lost 5; bases outside the gene matches: 8. The CDR3 loop spans 15 amino acids. In nucleotides, the CDR3 is TGTGCCAGCAGCGTAGTCGGACTAGAGGTTGACGAGCAGTACTTC. Translating gives CASSVVGLEVDEQYF.

To note about this clonotype: In this CDR3 the conserved last residue, phenylalanine or tryptophan, is missing, so a read error is likely. This rearrangement joins TRBV7-8 to TRBJ1-1; D is perhaps TRBD1 (5 bases). The CDR3 sequence is 14 residues long. Trimming left V 1 base short and J 6 bases short, with 12 bases between. Per the germline V gene, CDR1 is SGHVS and CDR2 is FQNEAQ. This CDR3 reads CASSLDPQGSEAFI. The CDR3 nucleotides read TGTGCCAGCAGCTTAGATCCCCAGGGTTCTGAAGCTTTCATT.

The J gene is TRBJ2-7, the V gene TRBV2, with a possible D match to TRBD2 (6 bases). Germline V CDR1 and CDR2: SNHLY, FYNNEI. The CDR3 loop spans 13 amino acids. The V and J ends lost 2 bases and 7 bases respectively, with 12 bases between them. The CDR3 coding sequence is TGTGCCAGCAGTGAACGGGGACGGGGGGAGCAGTACTTC. It is translated as CASSERGRGEQYF.

The rearrangement links TRBV5-1 to TRBJ2-7; 7 nucleotides match TRBD2. Trimming at V came to 4 bases and at J to 2 bases, leaving 6 bases not matched to a gene. Germline V lookup: CDR1 SGHRS, CDR2 YFSETQ. The CDR3 covers 14 residues. Written as DNA, the CDR3 is TGCGCCAGCAGCCCGACTAGCACAACCTACGAGCAGTACTTC. It is translated as CASSPTSTTYEQYF.

Comments on this clonotype: A much larger clone differs by one base, so this may be a read error. This chain uses TRBV10-3 with TRBJ1-6, with unresolved D. The CDR3 contains 17 residues. Germline V gives CDR1 ENHRY, CDR2 SYGVKD. The CDR3 coding sequence is TGTGCCATCAGTGAGTCACCGAGGAGCTCCTATAATTCACCCCCCCACTTT. This sequence encodes CAISESPRSSYNSPPHF.

The genes are TRBV2 and TRBJ1-4, with 10 bases matching TRBD1. Germline values: CDR1 SNHLY, CDR2 FYNNEI. CDR3 length equals 16 residues. After removal of 5 bases from V and 6 bases from J, the junction contained 9 bases not matched to a gene. The CDR3: CASSIGTGAKDEKLFF. CDR3 sequence (DNA): TGTGCCAGCAGTATCGGGACAGGGGCGAAGGATGAAAAACTGTTTTTT.

This clonotype has a single count. The chain employs TRBV12-3 or TRBV12-4 and TRBJ1-2; D call uncertain. V gave up 3 bases and J gave up 1 base, with 15 bases separating them. The CDR3 runs 16 residues. CDR3 in DNA: TGTGCCAGCAGTTTGTTCGGTCGCAGCCTTAACTATGGCTACACCTTC. This translates into CASSLFGRSLNYGYTF.

This clonotype was counted many times. The V call is TRBV7-9, the J call TRBJ1-1; D is possibly TRBD1 (5 bases). CDR1 is SEHNR, CDR2 FQNEAQ, per germline (reference sequence). This CDR3 contains 12 residues. Trimming took off 5 bases at V and 5 bases at J, with 9 bases between the two ends. This CDR3 is CASSSTGTEAFF. The CDR3 DNA reads TGTGCCAGCAGCAGTACAGGTACTGAAGCTTTCTTT.

Ten or more counts support this clonotype. The chain links TRBV24-1 to TRBJ2-7, with 12 bases aligning to TRBD2. Per the germline V gene, CDR1 is KGHDR and CDR2 is SFDVKD. The CDR3 spans 14 residues. The trim removed 10 bases at V and 4 bases at J, leaving 7 bases unmatched. DNA for the CDR3: TGTGCCACGGCGACTAGCGGGAGTTGGTACGAGCAGTACTTC. Amino acid sequence: CATATSGSWYEQYF.

V and J are TRBV7-2 and TRBJ1-6; 9 nucleotides match TRBD1. The CDR3 is 15 amino acids. V shed 6 bases, J shed 6 bases, and the junction held 6 bases outside the gene matches. Germline CDR1 is SGHTA and CDR2 is FQGNSA. In DNA, the CDR3 is TGTGCCAGCAGTTCGGGACAGGGACCTAATTCACCCCTCCACTTT. Translating gives CASSSGQGPNSPLHF.

This clonotype was detected only a few times. The chain has TRBV12-3 or TRBV12-4 and TRBJ1-1; 7 nucleotides align to TRBD1. V was clipped by 5 bases and J by 6 bases; unmatched bases: 9. This CDR3 contains 14 residues. The CDR3 sequence is CASSRRDSTSEAFF. DNA for the CDR3: TGTGCCAGCAGTCGGCGGGACAGCACATCTGAAGCTTTCTTT.

This clonotype came up many times. CDR3: CATHATGGGKAFF. The CDR3 DNA is TGTGCCACCCATGCGACGGGGGGCGGGAAAGCTTTCTTT. The J gene is TRBJ1-1, the V gene TRBV24-1; a weak D match, TRBD1 (6 bases). The CDR3 loop spans 13 amino acids. CDR1 is KGHDR and CDR2 is SFDVKD in the germline V gene. V lost 9 bases and J lost 9, with 19 bases in between.

The V call is TRBV29-1, the J call TRBJ1-3, with 9 bases that match TRBD1. Unmatched junction bases numbered 3, after V lost 4 bases and J lost 2 bases. The CDR3 runs to 14 residues. Germline V gives CDR1 SQVTM, CDR2 ANQGSEA. Written as DNA, the CDR3 is TGCAGCGTTGCGGACAGGGGTACTGGAAACACCATATATTTT. Its translation is CSVADRGTGNTIYF.

Note on this clonotype: A much larger clone is a single base away; this may be a read error. CDR3 amino acids: CSVEVDRASGYTF. In DNA, the CDR3 is TGCAGCGTTGAAGTCGACAGGGCGTCTGGCTACACCTTC. The chain joins TRBV29-1 to TRBJ1-2; 7 bases fit TRBD1. Per the germline V gene, CDR1 is SQVTM and CDR2 is ANQGSEA. This CDR3 region has 13 residues. Unmatched junction bases numbered 6, after V lost 1 base and J lost 7 bases.

Concerning this clonotype: A single base separates this from a much larger clone, so it may be a read error. No conserved phenylalanine or tryptophan is present at the end of the CDR3, so a read error is the likely explanation. The V call is TRBV7-8, the J call TRBJ1-2; D uncertain. In germline, CDR1 is SGHVS, CDR2 FQNEAQ. CDR3 length: 14 amino acids. The ends were cut back, 2 bases at V and 4 bases at J, with 11 bases in the middle. CDR3 in amino acids: CASSLRQDIYGYTL. The CDR3, as DNA: TGTGCCAGCAGCTTAAGGCAGGATATCTATGGCTACACCCTC.

V usage is TRBV2 and J usage is TRBJ2-2; 9 bases map to TRBD2. CDR3 length: 17 residues. V was clipped by 3 bases and J by 0 bases; unmatched bases: 5. The germline gives CDR1 SNHLY, CDR2 FYNNEI. For the CDR3, the DNA is TGTGCCAGCAGTGATTGGCTAGCGGGGACGAACACCGGGGAGCTGTTTTTT. It translates to CASSDWLAGTNTGELFF.

Comment on this clonotype: Compared with germline, one end of the junction differs, possibly owing to a read error. This rearrangement joins TRBV7-3 to TRBJ1-3; no clear D. Germline CDR1 reads SGHTA; CDR2 reads FQGTGA. The CDR3 runs to 16 residues. The CDR3 bases are TGCGCCAGCAGCCAAGGCGGCTTCCTCTCTGGAAACACCATATATTTT. Amino acid sequence: CASSQGGFLSGNTIYF.

This chain uses TRBV25-1 with TRBJ2-5; D may be TRBD1 (5 bases). Trimming pared 8 bases from V and 0 bases from J, leaving 16 bases between. CDR3 size: 15 residues. CDR1 is MGHDK and CDR2 is SYGVNS in the germline V gene. For the CDR3, the DNA is TGTGCCAGCGTAGGTGGACCGGACAACCAAGAGACCCAGTACTTC. Its protein product is CASVGGPDNQETQYF. The full variable domain, rest sourced from reference TRBV25-1 and TRBJ2-5, is EADIYQTPRYLVIGTGKKITLECSQTMGHDKMYWYQQDPGMELHLIHYSYGVNSTEKGDLSSESTVSRIRTEHFPLTLESARPSHTSQYLCASVGGPDNQETQYFGPGTRLLVL.

This chain links TRBV20-1 with TRBJ2-5, with a weak D call TRBD1 (6 bases). V lost 0 bases to trimming and J lost 8 bases, with 16 bases between them. CDR3 size: 14 residues. CDR1 and CDR2 from the germline V gene are DFQATT and SNEGSKA (reference sequence). This CDR3 is CSARDPGPRGTQYF. The CDR3 coding sequence is TGCAGTGCTAGAGACCCTGGGCCCAGGGGAACCCAGTACTTC.